This T cell receptor (beta chain) was recovered during a study of shared clonotypes between healthy human individuals. Study overall: For every donor, three CD4 naive, three CD4 memory, two CD8 naive and one CD8 memory plates were used.

Naive CD8 cells, CD45RO-negative and positively selected for CCR7, excluded terminally differentiated effector memory CD45RA+ cells. Original processing methods: For the immunoSEQ data, sequences were junction-only without quality scores, so filtering differed. TCRdb's table, derived via immunoSEQ multiplex PCR, lists solely in-frame clones and lacks some. That table supplies the V and J calls and clone size; D and trimming were determined from the DNA. The repertoire has around 650,000 clones, about 96% of them found once; the top ten carry around 0.1%. General study results and limits: When naive CD4 clonotypes were compared across a few donors, around 4.6% were shared. Naive subsets tended to show greater estimated richness than memory subsets.

As for this clone: Its antigen remains unknown.

Germline V gene sequence: CDR1 SNHLY, CDR2 FYNNEI. The CDR3 loop spans 14 amino acids. Deletions cut 4 bases from V and 3 bases from J, with 10 bases between. Sequenced input: naive CD8+ T cells sorted from blood. This sequence joins TRBV2 and TRBJ1-5, with D uncertain. This TCR was sampled from a woman aged 25 to 45 in good health. CDR3 protein: CASSVGIYNQPQHF. Here the CDR3 DNA reads TGTGCCAGCAGTGTGGGTATTTACAATCAGCCCCAGCATTTT. Using reference TRBV2 and TRBJ1-5 for the parts outside the CDR3, the full variable domain is EPEVTQTPSHQVTQMGQEVILRCVPISNHLYFYWYRQILGQKVEFLVSFYNNEISEKSEIFDDQFSVERPDGSNFTLKIRSTKLEDSAMYFCASSVGIYNQPQHFGDGTRLSIL.